This T cell receptor beta chain emerged from a study of blood T cells in healthy people across ages. This clonotype was counted at least ten times. Germline V gene lookup returns CDR1 SGHTA and CDR2 FQGNSA. The CDR3 spans 15 residues. V was pared by 4 bases and J by 6 bases, with 9 bases of the junction left unmatched. With a J-beta primer mix and a sample-barcoded 5' primer, a second PCR ran about 7 to 12 cycles. TCRdb reprocessed the 5' RACE reads via MiXCR and lists one record per CDR3 protein. The repertoire holds hundreds of thousands of distinct CDR3 sequences, more than 25% seen once, with approximately 15% in the top ten.

The chain joins TRBV7-2 to TRBJ2-1; TRBD1 aligns across 7 bases. This clonotype originated in a woman at least 80 years old in good health. Sequenced input: blood. The CDR3 region has the DNA TGTGCCAGCAGCTCACAGGGGTCTTACGGCAATGAGCAGTTCTTC. Amino acid sequence: CASSSQGSYGNEQFF.